These T cell receptor beta chains were read from a single sample in a study of vaccination and CD4 T cells after COVID-19. Antigens of these TCRs are unknown. TCRdb used MiXCR to reprocess the PCR reads, holding one entry per CDR3 protein. The sample holds some 22,000 distinct CDR3 sequences, 62% seen once. The input for sequencing was CD4+ T cells from blood, cultured in vitro, taken before SARS-CoV-2 vaccination. These receptors all stem from a human donor who received a COVID-19 vaccine. Each CDR3 is given with its conserved first and last residue. D genes are given only for firm matches. The size entry is marked missing in some rows and otherwise reads once, few, many or a size class.

>NA|TRBJ2-7|TRBD2|TRBV20-1
CSASLGGGSNEQYF
TGCAGTGCTAGTCTGGGCGGGGGGTCCAACGAGCAGTACTTC
>NA|TRBJ2-3|NA|TRBV7-7
CASSLSPTDTQYF
TGTGCCAGCAGCTTAAGCCCCACAGATACGCAGTATTTT
>NA|TRBJ2-3|NA|TRBV24-1
CATSAPIRGGGADTQYF
TGTGCCACCAGTGCCCCAATTAGGGGGGGAGGGGCAGATACGCAGTATTTT
>NA|TRBJ2-3|TRBD2|TRBV5-1
CASSLEGGGVRTDTQYF
TGCGCCAGCAGCTTGGAAGGCGGGGGAGTTCGCACAGATACGCAGTATTTT
>NA|TRBJ2-2|NA|TRBV20-1
CSARDPGGSRNTGELFF
TGCAGTGCTAGGGATCCGGGGGGCTCTCGAAACACCGGGGAGCTGTTTTTT
>NA|TRBJ1-5|NA|TRBV10-3
CAICQNSNQPQHF
TGTGCCATCTGCCAGAATAGCAATCAGCCCCAGCATTTT
>NA|TRBJ2-2|NA|TRBV6-5
CASSYPGPGITGELFF
TGTGCCAGCAGTTACCCGGGGCCGGGGATCACCGGGGAGCTGTTTTTT
>NA|TRBJ2-3|TRBD2|TRBV20-1
CSAAPSGGASTDTQYF
TGCAGTGCTGCCCCTAGCGGGGGGGCTAGCACAGATACGCAGTATTTT
>NA|TRBJ1-6|NA|TRBV6-1
CASRGANSPLHF
TGTGCCAGCAGGGGCGCTAATTCACCCCTCCACTTT
>NA|TRBJ2-5|NA|TRBV7-2
CASSLGGIQETQYF
TGTGCCAGCAGCTTAGGTGGGATCCAAGAGACCCAGTACTTC
>NA|TRBJ1-5|TRBD1|TRBV30
CAWRQQGAEGQPQHF
TGTGCCTGGAGACAACAGGGGGCTGAAGGTCAGCCCCAGCATTTT
>NA|TRBJ1-2|NA|TRBV19
CASSIAGDSGYTF
TGTGCCAGTAGTATCGCAGGGGACTCTGGCTACACCTTC
>NA|TRBJ2-1|NA|TRBV10-3
CAISESRFSNYNEQFF
TGTGCCATCAGTGAGTCCAGGTTTAGTAACTACAATGAGCAGTTCTTC
>NA|TRBJ1-1|NA|TRBV2
CASRREQGNTEAFF
TGTGCCAGCAGGCGAGAACAGGGGAACACTGAAGCTTTCTTT
>NA|TRBJ2-7|NA|TRBV6-1
CAVGKRATSYEQYF
TGTGCCGTGGGGAAGCGGGCAACCTCCTACGAGCAGTACTTC
>NA|TRBJ1-1|NA|TRBV6-5
CASSYFRAPGTEAFF
TGTGCCAGCAGTTACTTCCGGGCACCGGGAACTGAAGCTTTCTTT
>few|TRBJ2-7|TRBD2|TRBV7-2
CASSLQLGGVYEQYF
TGTGCCAGCAGCTTACAATTGGGGGGGGTCTACGAGCAGTACTTC
>NA|TRBJ2-7|NA|TRBV6-5
CASSYSSTGPYEQYF
TGTGCCAGCAGTTACTCGTCGACAGGCCCTTACGAGCAGTACTTC
>NA|TRBJ2-3|NA|TRBV7-9
CASSPKRPVVQNTQYF
TGTGCCAGCAGCCCGAAAAGACCCGTGGTCCAGAATACGCAGTATTTT
>NA|TRBJ2-5|TRBD1|TRBV12-5
CASGLVRLGTGTETQYF
TGTGCTAGTGGTTTGGTCCGACTGGGGACAGGGACAGAGACCCAGTACTTC
>NA|TRBJ1-2|TRBD1|TRBV2
CASKTDRGGYTF
TGTGCCAGCAAGACAGACAGGGGCGGCTACACCTTC
>NA|TRBJ2-7|TRBD1|TRBV7-2
CASSQRTGYEQYF
TGTGCCAGCAGCCAAAGGACAGGCTACGAGCAGTACTTC
>NA|TRBJ1-6|TRBD1|TRBV20-1
CSARDGGQTSSYNSPLHF
TGCAGTGCTAGAGATGGGGGACAGACTAGCTCCTATAATTCACCCCTCCACTTT
>NA|TRBJ1-2|TRBD1|TRBV19
CASREDRAYGYTF
TGTGCCAGTAGGGAGGACAGGGCCTATGGCTACACCTTC
>few|TRBJ1-2|TRBD1|TRBV7-9
CASSFGDRASKGYTF
TGTGCCAGCAGCTTTGGGGACAGGGCCTCTAAGGGCTACACCTTC
>NA|TRBJ1-6|NA|TRBV12-3/TRBV12-4
CASSRRDGSPLHF
TGTGCCAGCAGTCGGAGGGATGGTTCACCCCTCCACTTT
>NA|TRBJ2-1|NA|TRBV6-1
CASVDWGVGYNEQFF
TGTGCCAGCGTAGATTGGGGGGTTGGTTACAATGAGCAGTTCTTC
>NA|TRBJ1-1|TRBD1|TRBV6-1
CASSVHRGLNTEAFF
TGTGCCAGCAGTGTTCACAGGGGCCTGAACACTGAAGCTTTCTTT
>few|TRBJ1-2|TRBD1|TRBV7-3
CASSSGTGVGYTF
TGTGCCAGCAGCTCCGGGACAGGGGTTGGCTACACCTTC
>NA|TRBJ2-5|NA|TRBV5-4
CASSLDREETQYF
TGTGCCAGCAGCTTGGACCGAGAAGAGACCCAGTACTTC
>NA|TRBJ1-2|TRBD1|TRBV30
CAWRTGGTYGYTF
TGTGCCTGGAGGACAGGGGGGACCTATGGCTACACCTTC
>NA|TRBJ1-1|TRBD1|TRBV7-9
CASSLWSSLGGRAFF
TGTGCCAGCAGCTTATGGTCAAGCCTAGGGGGCAGAGCTTTCTTT
>NA|TRBJ1-1|NA|TRBV25-1
CASSEFRGGFNTEAFF
TGTGCCAGCAGTGAGTTCAGGGGAGGGTTTAACACTGAAGCTTTCTTT
>few|TRBJ1-5|NA|TRBV27
CASSPTVYQPQHF
TGTGCCAGCAGTCCCACAGTTTATCAGCCCCAGCATTTT
>few|TRBJ2-5|NA|TRBV25-1
CASSEFRDGETQYF
TGTGCCAGCAGTGAATTCAGGGATGGAGAGACCCAGTACTTC
>NA|TRBJ2-1|NA|TRBV6-5
CASSYSTQTNREYNEQFF
TGTGCCAGCAGTTACTCGACGCAGACCAACAGAGAATACAATGAGCAGTTCTTC
>NA|TRBJ1-1|NA|TRBV30
CAWSFTGSNTEAFF
TGTGCCTGGAGTTTTACAGGGTCGAACACTGAAGCTTTCTTT
>few|TRBJ2-7|NA|TRBV2
CASSEQQVGPYEQYF
TGTGCCAGCAGTGAACAACAGGTGGGACCCTACGAGCAGTACTTC
>NA|TRBJ2-3|NA|TRBV20-1
CSARGEGPDTQYF
TGCAGTGCTCGGGGCGAGGGGCCAGATACGCAGTATTTT
>NA|TRBJ1-5|NA|TRBV2
CASSEEQGSNQPQHF
TGTGCCAGCAGTGAAGAACAGGGTAGCAATCAGCCCCAGCATTTT
>NA|TRBJ1-3|NA|TRBV12-3/TRBV12-4
CASSLGNRNTIYF
TGTGCCAGCAGTTTGGGGAATCGAAACACCATATATTTT
>NA|TRBJ1-6|TRBD1|TRBV3-1
CASSPGQGNSPLHF
TGTGCCAGCAGCCCGGGACAGGGGAATTCACCCCTCCACTTT
>few|TRBJ2-3|NA|TRBV20-1
CSVEESSGTDTQYF
TGCAGTGTCGAGGAGTCTAGCGGCACAGATACGCAGTATTTT
>few|TRBJ1-5|NA|TRBV18
CASSPRGAGQPQHF
TGTGCCAGCTCACCACGGGGGGCTGGACAGCCCCAGCATTTT
>NA|TRBJ2-7|TRBD2|TRBV20-1
CSARGLAVDEQYF
TGCAGTGCCAGGGGACTAGCGGTCGACGAGCAGTACTTC
>NA|TRBJ2-3|TRBD1|TRBV25-1
CASSESGGSTDTQYF
TGTGCCAGCAGTGAATCAGGGGGTTCCACAGATACGCAGTATTTT
>once|TRBJ2-7|TRBD2|TRBV6-1
CASSQTSGGSYEQYF
TGTGCCAGCAGTCAGACTAGCGGGGGCTCCTACGAGCAGTACTTC
>NA|TRBJ1-5|NA|TRBV30
CAWSSYNQPQHF
TGTGCCTGGAGTTCGTACAATCAGCCCCAGCATTTT
>NA|TRBJ2-5|TRBD1|TRBV7-7
CASSPGGDRGRMKTQYF
TGTGCCAGCAGCCCAGGAGGGGACAGGGGGCGCATGAAGACCCAGTACTTC
>few|TRBJ1-1|NA|TRBV20-1
CSARSGQGELNTEAFF
TGCAGTGCTAGAAGCGGCCAGGGAGAACTGAACACTGAAGCTTTCTTT
>NA|TRBJ2-7|TRBD2|TRBV7-2
CASSPSGSSYEQYF
TGTGCCAGCAGCCCTAGCGGGAGCTCCTACGAGCAGTACTTC